A selection of T cell receptor beta chains follows, all from one sample in a study of blood T cell repertoires in COVID-19. Libraries were prepared by immunoSEQ multiplex PCR; TCRdb keeps only in-frame clonotypes and omits some of them. The sample yields hundreds of thousands of clones, roughly nine tenths seen once. The sample was peripheral blood. Receptors originate from a woman in her fifties or sixties who had recovered from COVID-19. CDR3s include the opening cysteine and the closing phenylalanine or tryptophan. D genes are given only for firm matches. Size values are once, few and many counts, or a class for expanded clones, and some rows have none.

d_gene,j_gene,v_gene,abundance,CDR3aa,CDR3nt
.,TRBJ2-1,TRBV7-8,.,CASSLDSNEQFF,TGTGCCAGCAGCCTCGACTCCAATGAGCAGTTCTTC
.,TRBJ1-1,TRBV3-1/TRBV3-2,few,CASSRLQGRTEAFF,TGTGCCAGCAGCCGATTACAAGGGAGAACTGAAGCTTTCTTT
TRBD1,TRBJ2-3,TRBV6-2/TRBV6-3,.,CASSDRVRDTQYF,TGTGCCAGCAGCGACAGGGTGAGGGATACGCAGTATTTT
.,TRBJ2-2,TRBV7-9,.,CASSNTGTSGELFF,TGTGCCAGCAGCAACACAGGGACCAGCGGGGAGCTGTTTTTT
TRBD1,TRBJ2-7,TRBV9,.,CASSVAVGTGGYEQYF,TGTGCCAGCAGCGTAGCTGTCGGGACAGGGGGCTACGAGCAGTACTTC
TRBD1,TRBJ1-5,TRBV4-1,.,CASEPGQGYQPQHF,TGCGCCAGCGAACCGGGACAGGGGTATCAGCCCCAGCATTTT
.,TRBJ1-4,TRBV20-1,.,CSARRGKLFF,TGCAGTGCTAGACGAGGAAAACTGTTTTTT
.,TRBJ1-1,TRBV10-3,.,CAISGEVGTEAFF,TGTGCCATATCCGGCGAGGTGGGCACTGAAGCTTTCTTT
TRBD2,TRBJ2-5,TRBV28,.,CASSWGAGGLGETQYF,TGTGCCAGCAGTTGGGGAGCGGGGGGCCTCGGAGAGACCCAGTACTTC
.,TRBJ2-3,TRBV4-3,.,CASSQQGGLSSTDTQYF,TGCGCCAGCAGCCAACAGGGGGGCCTCTCTAGCACAGATACGCAGTATTTT
.,TRBJ1-2,TRBV7-2,.,CASSLESTQYGYTF,TGTGCCAGCAGCTTAGAGTCCACGCAGTATGGCTACACCTTC
TRBD1,TRBJ2-1,TRBV6-2/TRBV6-3,.,CASSWVGQGGWFF,TGTGCCAGCAGTTGGGTTGGACAGGGTGGTTGGTTCTTC
TRBD1,TRBJ1-4,TRBV19,.,CASSIFAQGGEKLFF,TGTGCCAGTAGTATCTTTGCACAGGGGGGGGAAAAACTGTTTTTT
.,TRBJ2-3,TRBV5-1,.,CASSPPTGTDTQYF,TGCGCCAGCAGCCCCCCGACAGGCACAGATACGCAGTATTTT
TRBD2,TRBJ2-2,TRBV9,.,CASSGLAGVAGELFF,TGTGCCAGCAGCGGACTAGCGGGGGTAGCCGGGGAGCTGTTTTTT
.,TRBJ1-5,TRBV28,.,CASSFFRVGQPQHF,TGTGCCAGCAGTTTTTTCCGGGTTGGACAGCCCCAGCATTTT
.,TRBJ1-3,TRBV19,.,CASSIRRDGNTIYF,TGTGCCAGTAGTATACGGCGGGATGGAAACACCATATATTTT
TRBD1,TRBJ2-3,TRBV7-3,.,CASSLRPGQGKDTQYF,TGTGCCAGCAGCTTAAGGCCGGGACAGGGTAAAGATACGCAGTATTTT
TRBD2,TRBJ2-5,TRBV15,.,CATSRGGWETQYF,TGTGCCACCAGCAGGGGGGGGTGGGAGACCCAGTACTTC
.,TRBJ2-1,TRBV29-1,many,CSVDGTASYNEQFF,TGCAGCGTTGACGGGACTGCCTCCTACAATGAGCAGTTCTTC
.,TRBJ1-6,TRBV6-2/TRBV6-3,.,CASSRSNSPLHF,TGTGCCAGCAGTCGGAGTAATTCACCCCTCCACTTT
.,TRBJ2-7,TRBV27,.,CASSLDLPRSSYEQYF,TGTGCCAGCAGTTTAGACCTACCAAGGAGCTCCTACGAGCAGTACTTC
TRBD1,TRBJ1-4,TRBV29-1,.,CSVIRGGSDFEKLFF,TGCAGCGTCATTAGAGGGGGCTCTGACTTTGAAAAACTGTTTTTT
.,TRBJ1-2,TRBV29-1,.,CSVPGSNYGYTF,TGCAGCGTTCCGGGGTCGAACTATGGCTACACCTTC
TRBD2,TRBJ2-3,TRBV11-2,.,CASSLTASGADTQYF,TGTGCCAGCAGCTTAACGGCTAGCGGGGCAGATACGCAGTATTTT
.,TRBJ1-1,TRBV2,.,CASSLVTVNTEAFF,TGTGCCAGCAGCCTAGTGACAGTGAACACTGAAGCTTTCTTT
TRBD1,TRBJ1-6,TRBV28,.,CASSAGTGAFNSPLHF,TGTGCCAGCAGTGCCGGGACAGGGGCGTTCAATTCACCCCTCCACTTT
.,TRBJ1-5,TRBV6-1,.,CASSEAGHSNQPQHF,TGTGCCAGCAGTGAAGCAGGACATAGCAATCAGCCCCAGCATTTT
TRBD1,TRBJ2-3,TRBV19,once,CASRGQGTDTQYF,TGTGCCAGTAGGGGACAGGGGACAGATACGCAGTATTTT
.,TRBJ1-6,TRBV27,.,CASSFQAWRSPLHF,TGTGCCAGCAGTTTTCAGGCGTGGCGCTCACCCCTCCACTTT
.,TRBJ2-7,TRBV5-4,.,CASRTGGGSYEQYF,TGTGCCAGCAGAACAGGGGGGGGCTCCTACGAGCAGTACTTC
.,TRBJ2-7,TRBV7-8,once,CASSWTRLWGGTYEQYF,TGTGCCAGCAGCTGGACTCGTTTGTGGGGAGGCACCTACGAGCAGTACTTC
.,TRBJ2-3,TRBV20-1,.,CSASGEVARLPDTQYF,TGCAGTGCTAGTGGTGAGGTAGCCAGACTGCCGGATACGCAGTATTTT
.,TRBJ2-3,TRBV5-1,.,CASSLRDPDTQYF,TGCGCCAGCAGCTTGAGAGATCCAGATACGCAGTATTTT
.,TRBJ2-1,TRBV3-1/TRBV3-2,.,CASSHDTREQFF,TGTGCCAGCAGCCATGACACCCGTGAGCAGTTCTTC
.,TRBJ2-7,TRBV7-3,.,CASSLHGGSYEQYF,TGTGCCAGCAGCTTACATGGCGGATCCTACGAGCAGTACTTC
TRBD2,TRBJ2-3,TRBV15,.,CATSSGTSGAPDTQYF,TGTGCCACCAGCAGCGGGACTAGCGGGGCTCCAGATACGCAGTATTTT
.,TRBJ1-5,TRBV15,.,CATSSAVKGGQPQHF,TGTGCCACCAGCAGCGCAGTGAAAGGGGGACAGCCCCAGCATTTT
.,TRBJ2-1,TRBV7-6,.,CASKEFDEQFF,TGTGCCAGCAAAGAGTTCGATGAGCAGTTCTTC
TRBD2,TRBJ2-1,TRBV5-1,.,CASSPLDSGGKNEQFF,TGCGCCAGCAGCCCCCTGGATAGCGGGGGTAAAAATGAGCAGTTCTTC
.,TRBJ1-6,TRBV5-8,.,CASSLWREYNSPLHF,TGTGCCAGCAGCTTGTGGCGGGAGTATAATTCACCCCTCCACTTT
TRBD1,TRBJ2-7,TRBV6-5,.,CASRFRDSESYEQYF,TGTGCCAGCAGATTCCGGGACAGCGAATCCTACGAGCAGTACTTC
TRBD1,TRBJ1-1,TRBV6-5,.,CASRESGGTEAFF,TGTGCCAGCAGGGAGTCAGGGGGCACTGAAGCTTTCTTT
TRBD1,TRBJ2-2,TRBV12-5,.,CASGLRLEGASTGELFF,TGTGCTAGTGGTCTACGCCTCGAGGGGGCGAGCACCGGGGAGCTGTTTTTT
.,TRBJ2-3,TRBV9,.,CASSVYTDTQYF,TGTGCCAGCAGCGTATACACAGATACGCAGTATTTT
TRBD2,TRBJ2-3,TRBV4-1,few,CASSQGTSHTQYF,TGCGCCAGCAGCCAAGGGACTAGTCATACGCAGTATTTT
TRBD2,TRBJ2-5,TRBV28,.,CASTPGGTQETGYF,TGTGCCAGCACCCCGGGGGGTACTCAAGAGACGGGGTACTTC
TRBD1,TRBJ1-5,TRBV4-1,.,CASSHLRQGSNQPQHF,TGCGCCAGCAGCCACCTAAGACAGGGAAGCAATCAGCCCCAGCATTTT
TRBD1,TRBJ1-3,TRBV6-6,.,CASTTPQGASGNTIYF,TGTGCCAGCACTACTCCTCAGGGGGCTTCTGGAAACACCATATATTTT
.,TRBJ1-4,TRBV7-9,.,CASSLVLQGDEKLFF,TGTGCCAGCAGCTTAGTCCTACAGGGAGACGAAAAACTGTTTTTT
.,TRBJ2-1,TRBV5-1,.,CASSLVAGNGNEQFF,TGCGCCAGCAGCTTGGTGGCAGGGAACGGTAATGAGCAGTTCTTC
.,TRBJ2-5,TRBV7-2,.,CASSLGSPGTQETQYF,TGTGCCAGCAGCTTAGGTTCCCCAGGAACCCAAGAGACCCAGTACTTC
TRBD1,TRBJ1-5,TRBV6-1,.,CASSEAQGFQPQHF,TGTGCCAGCAGTGAAGCACAGGGGTTCCAGCCCCAGCATTTT